Listed below are T cell receptor beta chains from one sample, sequenced in a study of control samples from healthy donors and cancer patients. Measured with immunoSEQ multiplex PCR; TCRdb has only the in-frame clones, and not every one. Here the sample spans roughly 150,000 clones, around 90% being singletons. Sample: blood. The receptors shown here come from a man younger than 30 in good health. Each CDR3 is given with its conserved first and last residue. Fields, in order: V gene, clone size, J gene, D gene, CDR3 DNA, CDR3 protein. The D gene is left open where the match is weak. Expanded clones get a size class; other rows say once, few or many, or leave the size out.

TRBV11-2	NA	TRBJ2-1	NA	TGTGCCAGCAGCTTAGTAGAGGGCCACAATGAGCAGTTCTTC	CASSLVEGHNEQFF
TRBV2	NA	TRBJ2-2	TRBD2	TGTGCCAGCTCTAGCGGGGGGCGGGGGACCGGGGAGCTGTTTTTT	CASSSGGRGTGELFF
TRBV3-1/TRBV3-2	NA	TRBJ1-6	NA	TGTGCCAGCAGCCAAGATCTGGTTTCGTCGAGCTCCTATAATTCACCCCTCCACTTT	CASSQDLVSSSSYNSPLHF
TRBV28	NA	TRBJ1-5	NA	TGTGCCAGCAGTTTCCGGCCCGGGGAAGGTCAGCCCCAGCATTTT	CASSFRPGEGQPQHF
TRBV6-5	NA	TRBJ1-1	NA	TGTGCCAGCAGTTACGGGGGGGGATTGAACACTGAAGCTTTCTTT	CASSYGGGLNTEAFF
TRBV29-1	few	TRBJ1-2	NA	TGCAGCGCTGAATGGGACTATGGCTACACCTTC	CSAEWDYGYTF
TRBV4-1	NA	TRBJ1-2	TRBD1	TGCGCCAGCAGCCAAGATGCGGCAGGGGGCTTCTGGGGCTACACCTTC	CASSQDAAGGFWGYTF
TRBV5-5	NA	TRBJ1-3	NA	TGTGCCAGCAGCTTGGTAGGGATCGCTGGAAACACCATATATTTT	CASSLVGIAGNTIYF
TRBV5-4	NA	TRBJ2-2	NA	TGTGCCAGCAGCTCGCCAGGTCAGGCGAACACCGGGGAGCTGTTTTTT	CASSSPGQANTGELFF
TRBV2	NA	TRBJ1-3	NA	TGTGCCAGCAATCTGGGGGCTGGAAACACCATATATTTT	CASNLGAGNTIYF
TRBV5-6	NA	TRBJ2-2	TRBD2	TGTGCCAGCAGCCATCGAGGGAGGGCTCTCTACACCGGGGAGCTGTTTTTT	CASSHRGRALYTGELFF
TRBV7-8	NA	TRBJ1-5	TRBD1	TGTGCCAGCAGCAATACAGGGGGGGCGGGGAGCAATCAGCCCCAGCATTTT	CASSNTGGAGSNQPQHF
TRBV28	NA	TRBJ1-1	NA	TGTGCCAGCAGTCCCACCGGGGGGCGACATTACACTGAAGCTTTCTTT	CASSPTGGRHYTEAFF
TRBV7-8	NA	TRBJ2-7	NA	TGTGCCAGCAGCTTAATCCTCTACGAGCAGTACTTC	CASSLILYEQYF
TRBV7-9	NA	TRBJ2-7	NA	TGTGCCAGCAGCTCTCCCCCCGTGCACGAGCAGTACTTC	CASSSPPVHEQYF
TRBV7-9	once	TRBJ1-4	TRBD1	TGTGCCAGCAGCCCAACCGGGACAGCGAATGAAAAACTGTTTTTT	CASSPTGTANEKLFF
TRBV5-1	NA	TRBJ1-2	NA	TGCGCCAGCAGCTTGGTCCAGGGGTCCTCCTATGGCTACACCTTC	CASSLVQGSSYGYTF
TRBV6-1	NA	TRBJ1-5	NA	TGTGCCAGCAGTGAAAGGTCGGACGGCTCTAGCAATCAGCCCCAGCATTTT	CASSERSDGSSNQPQHF
TRBV6-2/TRBV6-3	NA	TRBJ2-5	NA	TGTGCCAGCAGTTACCCTGGATCTTTACTTGAGACCCAGTACTTC	CASSYPGSLLETQYF
TRBV20-1	NA	TRBJ2-5	NA	TGCAGTGCTATTGACAGAATCCAAGAGACCCAGTACTTC	CSAIDRIQETQYF
TRBV19	NA	TRBJ2-7	NA	TGTGCCAGTAGCCCTTTGGCCTTCTCCTACGAGCAGTACTTC	CASSPLAFSYEQYF
TRBV6-1	NA	TRBJ2-1	NA	TGTGCCAGCAGTGAAGGACCGGGGGACCCCAATGAGCAGTTCTTC	CASSEGPGDPNEQFF
TRBV19	NA	TRBJ1-6	NA	TGTGCCAGTAGTGACGGTACCCTTCAGATCGGGCCCCTCCACTTT	CASSDGTLQIGPLHF
TRBV7-9	NA	TRBJ1-2	NA	TGTGCCAGCAGCATAGGCGCAGCTAACTATGGCTACACCTTC	CASSIGAANYGYTF
TRBV27	NA	TRBJ2-7	TRBD1	TGTGCCAGCAGTATCGGGACAGGGGGCATCTACGAGCAGTACTTC	CASSIGTGGIYEQYF
TRBV5-5	NA	TRBJ2-1	TRBD2	TGTGCCAGCAGCTTGGGTCCCGCTAGCGGCTACAATGAGCAGTTCTTC	CASSLGPASGYNEQFF
TRBV4-1	NA	TRBJ1-1	NA	TGCGCCAGCAGCTCCGGAGCCAGGACTGAAGCTTTCTTT	CASSSGARTEAFF
TRBV9	once	TRBJ2-5	NA	TGTGCCAGCAGCGCCTGGGGGGCGGAGACCCAGTACTTC	CASSAWGAETQYF
TRBV5-1	NA	TRBJ2-7	TRBD1	TGCGCCAGCAGCTTGCAGGGACAGGGGCGCGAGCAGTACTTC	CASSLQGQGREQYF
TRBV30	NA	TRBJ2-3	NA	TGTGCCTGGAGTTGGGGTCCGGGAGGCACAGATACGCAGTATTTT	CAWSWGPGGTDTQYF
TRBV28	once	TRBJ2-3	NA	TGTGCCAGCGCAGTCCCAGATACGCAGTATTTT	CASAVPDTQYF
TRBV25-1	once	TRBJ2-2	NA	TGTGCCAGCAGCACGCTGGAGGATAGTACCGGGGAGCTGTTTTTT	CASSTLEDSTGELFF
TRBV4-1	NA	TRBJ1-1	NA	TGCGCCAGCAGCCACGGGGGAGGTGAAGCTTTCTTT	CASSHGGGEAFF
TRBV29-1	NA	TRBJ2-1	TRBD1	TGCAGCGCCCAAACCGGGACAGCCTACAATGAGCAGTTCTTC	CSAQTGTAYNEQFF
TRBV14	NA	TRBJ2-7	NA	TGTGCCAGCAGCTTACAGGCCTACGAGCAGTACTTC	CASSLQAYEQYF
TRBV10-2	NA	TRBJ2-5	TRBD2	TGCGCCAGCTCTACCCCGGGACTAGCGGGGGGCCCAGAGACCCAGTACTTC	CASSTPGLAGGPETQYF
TRBV4-3	few	TRBJ1-6	NA	TGCGCCAGCAGCCCGGGGTGGAATTCACCCCTCCACTTT	CASSPGWNSPLHF
TRBV29-1	NA	TRBJ2-1	TRBD2	TGCAGCGCTAGCGGGGTCTCCTACAATGAGCAGTTCTTC	CSASGVSYNEQFF
TRBV5-4	NA	TRBJ2-3	TRBD2	TGTGCCAGCAGCTTGAGAGCGGGGGGGCAAGATACGCAGTATTTT	CASSLRAGGQDTQYF
TRBV27	NA	TRBJ2-6	NA	TGTGCCAGCAGTCCAGGGCCTGGGGCCAACGTCCTGACTTTC	CASSPGPGANVLTF
TRBV9	NA	TRBJ2-5	TRBD2	TGTGCCAGCAGCCCCGGACTAGCGGGGGGGCAAGAGACCCAGTACTTC	CASSPGLAGGQETQYF
TRBV6-5	NA	TRBJ2-7	TRBD2	TGTGCCAGCGGCCAATCGGGACTAGCAATCTACGAGCAGTACTTC	CASGQSGLAIYEQYF
TRBV5-4	NA	TRBJ1-1	NA	TGTGCCAGCAGCTCGGGGGGGGGTACTCCCGGGCAGAACACTGAAGCTTTCTTT	CASSSGGGTPGQNTEAFF